The 5 T cell receptor beta chains reported below all come from one sample, sequenced in a study of blood T cell repertoires in COVID-19. The table came from immunoSEQ multiplex PCR; TCRdb's copy has only in-frame clones and leaves some out. The data show tens of thousands of clones, roughly 77% seen once. The sequenced sample consisted of peripheral blood. These receptors originate from a man between 65 and 85 years old with active or convalescent COVID-19.

This chain joins TRBV7-2 and TRBJ2-1; a possible D gene is TRBD2 (6 bases). The CDR3 sequence is 15 residues long. V gave up 1 base and J gave up 8 bases, with 15 bases separating them. CDR1 SGHTA and CDR2 FQGNSA come from the germline V gene. The chain's CDR3 is CASSLVAGPRDEQFF. The CDR3 DNA is TGTGCCAGCAGCTTAGTGGCGGGACCCCGGGATGAGCAGTTCTTC.

This clone was observed once. This CDR3 is CASSQESLEETQYF. The CDR3 nucleotides are TGTGCCAGCAGCCAAGAGTCACTGGAGGAGACCCAGTACTTC. The rearrangement joins TRBV3-1 (or the pseudogene TRBV3-2) to TRBJ2-5; D remains ambiguous. Germline CDR1 reads LGHDT; CDR2 reads YNNKEL (reference sequence). V gave up 0 bases and J gave up 5 bases, with 10 bases separating them. This CDR3 has 14 amino acids.

This chain connects TRBV28 to TRBJ1-2, with 7 nucleotides matching TRBD1. This CDR3 spans 13 amino acids. Germline-derived CDR1 and CDR2 are MDHEN and SYDVKM. With V trimmed by 6 bases and J by 6 bases, 7 bases remained unmatched. Written as DNA, the CDR3 is TGTGCCAGCAGACCCGACAGGGTCCATGGCTACACCTTC. It is translated as CASRPDRVHGYTF.

The V gene is TRBV18, the J gene TRBJ2-2; D gene unclear. The germline V gene has CDR1 KGHSH and CDR2 LQKENI. V was shortened by 2 bases and J by 1 base, with 8 bases between the two germline ends. The CDR3 length is 15 residues. The DNA for the CDR3 is TGTGCCAGCTCACCATCCTTACAGAACACCGGGGAGCTGTTTTTT. Its translation: CASSPSLQNTGELFF.

This clone showed up just a few times. This sequence joins TRBV3-1 (or the pseudogene TRBV3-2) and TRBJ1-2, with 8 bases matching TRBD1. Losses at the gene ends were 1 base for V and 8 bases for J; bases not matched to a gene: 9. Per germline, CDR1 LGHDT and CDR2 YNNKEL (reference sequence). The CDR3 runs 15 residues. The CDR3 spells CASSQGLDRVGGYTF. In nucleotides, the CDR3 is TGTGCCAGCAGCCAAGGTTTGGACAGGGTTGGGGGCTACACCTTC.